This TCR beta chain derives from a study of OX40 agonist ivuxolimab in advanced cancers. On the study more broadly: Melanoma, hepatocellular carcinoma, head and neck or renal cell cancer occurred in dose-escalation patients. Three dose-escalation patients had partial responses: one with hepatocellular carcinoma and two with cutaneous melanoma.

Prior autoimmune disease or systemic immunosuppression barred patients. Sampling times: baseline, cycle 4 day 1, cycle 7 day 1. TCRdb keeps only in-frame clones here, not all; method: immunoSEQ multiplex PCR. The profile shows 13,000 to 15,000 clones, about 80% of them singletons. The source material was CD4+ or CD8+ T cells sorted from blood, sampled in a trial of the OX40 agonist ivuxolimab. The TCR originated in an adult with an advanced solid tumor such as melanoma, head and neck, liver or kidney cancer.

CDR3 in amino acids: CASRTLGAFSGNTIYF. The DNA of the CDR3 is TGTGCCAGCAGAACCCTTGGGGCCTTCTCTGGAAACACCATATATTTT. The J gene is TRBJ1-3, the V gene TRBV21-1; TRBD1, the table's D call, lacks a check against the DNA. TRBV21-1 corresponds to a pseudogene. The CDR3 length is 16 residues.